This paragraph reports one T cell receptor beta chain. This clone came up a few times. What this receptor recognizes is not known. Base qualities are not at hand, and no much larger clone is one base apart. The record originates from a study of blood T cell repertoires in COVID-19 (dated by TCRdb to between 2020 and 2021). Regarding the study in general: Collaborator samples came from the United States, Italy and Spain and covered acute and convalescent phases of COVID-19. The material from the prospective study consisted of cDNA or gDNA derived from T cells, B-cell-depleted T cells, or PBMCs. Where HLA class I and class II types were available, the types were taken from metadata supplied by the sample provider, not from assay-based typing. Nearly every sample came with metadata listing a de-identified subject ID, COVID-19 status, age in years and sex. Subjects who had been exposed to COVID-19, were actively infected with it, or had recovered from it provided the deeply sampled blood TCRbeta repertoires that made up the dataset. The repertoires were released in a freely available public database meant as a resource for research on the immune response to SARS-CoV-2. Samples were obtained from the ongoing ImmuneRACE study (first 160 participants) and from 950 to 1,500 subjects provided by 6 global collaborators.

The immunoSEQ Assay, a bias-controlled multiplex PCR, was used to amplify TCRbeta CDR3 regions from genomic DNA. On the study's bioinformatics: The number of nucleated cells in each sample was estimated by amplification of reference gene primers within the assay. To quantify the absolute abundance of each unique TCRbeta CDR3 rearrangement, sequence reads were collapsed and filtered. For each sample, productive Simpson clonality was calculated by taking the square root of Simpson's diversity index across productive rearrangements. This immuneACCESS table, as held by TCRdb, lists in-frame sequences with V and J called but not all clones. Of the missing ones, under half trace to an unresolved V gene in checked studies; the others have no known cause. The V and J calls and clone size were taken over from that table, and D and trimming were inferred from the DNA. The table for this sample lists about 73,000 clones; 70% to 85% of them were counted only once. Clones ranked in the top ten supply under 2% of the sample.

The CDR1 and CDR2 encoded by the germline V gene are SGHTA and FQGNSA. A distance of 14 bases separates the germline ends of V and J, which lose 1 base and 5 bases respectively. The CDR3 has 15 amino acids, counting the end cysteine and phenylalanine. The sequence is cut down to CDR3 DNA, 45 bases in frame from base 1. Each collaborating institution followed its own protocols to collect whole blood in K2EDTA tubes. For TCRbeta analysis, collaborator samples were shipped as frozen whole blood, as isolated PBMCs, or as DNA extracted from either sample type. The study at large found these results: How much clinical and demographic metadata was included differed by source and by participant, and the metadata was provided uncurated.

Recombination linked TRBV7-2 to TRBJ1-2, with the D gene not confidently named. This sequence was found in a woman in her fifties or sixties with acute or convalescent COVID-19. The sequencing sample was made of peripheral blood. The DNA sequence is given as TGTGCCAGCAGCTTAGACGGGATAGCCTTGTATGGCTACACCTTC. Its protein reads: CASSLDGIALYGYTF.